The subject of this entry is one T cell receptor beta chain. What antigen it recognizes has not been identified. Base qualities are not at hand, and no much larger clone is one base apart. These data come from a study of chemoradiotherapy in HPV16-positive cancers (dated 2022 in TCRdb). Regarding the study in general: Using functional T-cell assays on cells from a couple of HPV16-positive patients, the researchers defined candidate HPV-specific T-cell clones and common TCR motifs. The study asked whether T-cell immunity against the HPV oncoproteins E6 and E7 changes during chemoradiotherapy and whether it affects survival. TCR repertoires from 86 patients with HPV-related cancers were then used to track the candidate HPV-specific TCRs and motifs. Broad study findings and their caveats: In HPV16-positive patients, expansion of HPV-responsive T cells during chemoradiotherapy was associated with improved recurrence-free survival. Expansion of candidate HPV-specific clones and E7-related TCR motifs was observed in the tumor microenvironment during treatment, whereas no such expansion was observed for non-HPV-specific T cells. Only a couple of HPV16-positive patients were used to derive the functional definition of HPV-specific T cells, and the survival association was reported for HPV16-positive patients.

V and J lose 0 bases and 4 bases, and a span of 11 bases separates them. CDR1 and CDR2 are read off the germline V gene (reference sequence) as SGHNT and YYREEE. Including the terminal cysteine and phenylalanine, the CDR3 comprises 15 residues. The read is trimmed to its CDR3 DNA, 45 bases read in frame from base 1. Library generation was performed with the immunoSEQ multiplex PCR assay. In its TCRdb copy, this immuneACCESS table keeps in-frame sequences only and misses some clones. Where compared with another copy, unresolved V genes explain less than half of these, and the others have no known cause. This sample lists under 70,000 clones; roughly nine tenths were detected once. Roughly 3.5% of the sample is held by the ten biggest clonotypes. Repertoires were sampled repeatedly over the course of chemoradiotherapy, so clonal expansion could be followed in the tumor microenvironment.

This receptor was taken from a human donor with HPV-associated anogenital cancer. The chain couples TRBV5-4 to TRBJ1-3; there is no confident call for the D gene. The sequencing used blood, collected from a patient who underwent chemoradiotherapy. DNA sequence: TGTGCCAGCAGCTTGGACAGTCCAAAGGGAAACACCATATATTTT. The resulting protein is CASSLDSPKGNTIYF. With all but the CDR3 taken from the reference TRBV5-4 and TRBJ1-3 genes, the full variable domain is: ETGVTQSPTHLIKTRGQQVTLRCSSQSGHNTVSWYQQALGQGPQFIFQYYREEENGRGNFPPRFSGLQFPNYSSELNVNALELDDSALYLCASSLDSPKGNTIYFGEGSWLTVV.